This passage covers 7 T cell receptor beta chains from one sample sequenced in a study of T cells in tuberculosis. Cells were sorted from thawed PBMC rested overnight and stained with GMM-loaded CD1B tetramer, viability dye and anti-CD3. The CD1B tetramers carried C32 glucose monomycolate purified from Rhodococcus equi. Data came from immunoSEQ multiplex PCR; TCRdb stores just in-frame clones and leaves some out. The profile covers tens of thousands of clones, with more than 75% appearing a single time and approximately 2% taken by the ten largest. Sequencing was carried out using CD1b-GMM tetramer-negative cells sorted from PBMCs. Source of these receptors: an adult woman with latent tuberculosis.

J is TRBJ2-3 and V is TRBV6-5; TRBD2 matches at 10 bases. The germline V gene encodes CDR1 MNHEY and CDR2 SVGAGI. The CDR3 is made up of 15 amino acids. V shed 6 bases, J shed 1 base, and the junction held 4 bases outside the gene matches. The CDR3 region is CASRQGLAGTDTQYF. The CDR3 region has the DNA TGTGCCAGCAGGCAAGGACTAGCGGGCACAGATACGCAGTATTTT.

The rearrangement joins TRBV7-6 to TRBJ2-3; D possibly corresponds to TRBD2 (5 bases). The length of the CDR3 is 15 residues. Germline V CDR1 and CDR2: SGHVS, FNYEAQ. V dropped 1 base and J dropped 0 bases, with 8 bases sitting between them. CDR3: CASSLGGFSTDTQYF. For the CDR3, the DNA is TGTGCCAGCAGCTTAGGAGGGTTCAGCACAGATACGCAGTATTTT.

The rearrangement links TRBV7-2 to TRBJ1-4, with 7 bases identical to TRBD1. CDR1 SGHTA and CDR2 FQGNSA come from the germline V gene. After removal of 5 bases from V and 6 bases from J, the junction contained 18 bases not matched to a gene. The CDR3 covers 18 residues. In DNA form, the CDR3 reads TGTGCCAGCAGCCCCCAAGGGGGTACAGGGGTATGGGATGAAAAACTGTTTTTT. Translated, it gives CASSPQGGTGVWDEKLFF.

This chain joins TRBV30 and TRBJ1-5, with D unclear. V was clipped by 0 bases and J by 1 base, with 13 bases between them. The V gene's germline CDR1 is GTSNPN and CDR2 SVGIG (reference sequence). The CDR3 extends over 16 amino acids. Here the CDR3 DNA reads TGTGCCTGGAGTGTACGGCGGGGATCAAGCAATCAGCCCCAGCATTTT. Its protein is CAWSVRRGSSNQPQHF.

V usage is TRBV29-1 and J usage is TRBJ2-2; 11 positions match TRBD2. Losses at the gene ends were 5 bases for V and 4 bases for J; bases not matched to a gene: 3. This CDR3 is 14 amino acids long. The V gene's germline CDR1 is SQVTM and CDR2 ANQGSEA. CDR3 DNA sequence: TGCAGCGTTCGCGGACTAGCGGGCACCGGGGAGCTGTTTTTT. It encodes CSVRGLAGTGELFF.

The gene calls are TRBV9 and TRBJ2-3, with 7 bases identical to TRBD1. The CDR3 is 14 amino acids. V trimming: 7 bases; J trimming: 4 bases; junction bases outside the gene matches: 9. Germline V gives CDR1 SGDLS, CDR2 YYNGEE. The chain's CDR3 is CASARQGRPDTQYF. The CDR3 coding sequence is TGTGCCAGCGCTCGACAGGGTCGTCCAGATACGCAGTATTTT.

The chain joins TRBV7-9 to TRBJ1-2, with D hard to call. The V gene's germline CDR1 is SEHNR and CDR2 FQNEAQ (reference sequence). V was trimmed by 5 bases and J by 4 bases, leaving 8 bases between them. The CDR3 length is 12 residues. The CDR3 protein is CASSPTLYGYTF. CDR3 in DNA: TGTGCCAGCAGCCCTACCCTCTATGGCTACACCTTC.